Reported below is one T cell receptor (beta chain). The antigen remains undetermined. Other DNA sequences in this specimen translate into the identical CDR3. Some clones are missing from TCRdb's copy, which holds only in-frame ones; the method was immunoSEQ multiplex PCR. The sample yields 750,000 to 1,000,000 clones, over 90% seen once. The entry originates in a study of shared clonotypes between healthy human individuals. Notes on the study in general: The expectation was that sequencing depth would affect clonotype sharing among donors. The study found approximately 5% of naive CD4 clonotypes shared across several donors.

The CDR3 runs to 14 residues. V trimming: 6 bases; J trimming: 2 bases; junction bases outside the gene matches: 3. Per germline, CDR1 MDHEN and CDR2 SYDVKM. Positive CCR7 selection of CD45RO-negative cells yielded the naive CD8 cells, and terminally differentiated effector memory CD45RA+ cells were excluded. The TCR was taken from a man younger than 40 in good health. Sequenced sample: naive CD8+ T cells sorted from blood. The V gene is TRBV28, the J gene TRBJ2-3; 9 positions match TRBD2. The CDR3 protein is CASSLAGFTDTQYF. CDR3 DNA sequence: TGTGCCAGCAGCCTAGCGGGATTCACAGATACGCAGTATTTT.